This T cell receptor beta chain appears in the sequencing data of a study of regulatory T cells in long-lasting Graves disease. Study-wide background: Persistence in Graves' disease required over 5 years of antithyroid drugs plus positive TSH receptor antibodies. Broader study findings: Persistent disease exhibited a predilection for TRBV28, TRBJ1-2 and TRBJ2-5. Persistent-disease Graves' patients showed less TCR diversity than new cases.

CDR3 regions were amplified by Arm-PCR using iRepertoire HTBI primers to build TCR beta libraries. MiXCR, applied by TCRdb to the multiplex PCR reads, yields one record per CDR3 protein. This table holds approximately 400,000 distinct CDR3 sequences, roughly a quarter found once. Sample time point: persistent/refractory GD, antithyroid drugs over 5 years with positive TRAb. PBMC-extracted RNA yielded the TCR library. The CDR3 covers 15 residues. V lost 2 bases to trimming and J lost 0 bases, with 8 bases between them. This clonotype was detected ten times or more. The antigen remains undetermined. This rearrangement joins TRBV12-3 or TRBV12-4 to TRBJ1-5, with D possibly TRBD1 on 5 matching bases. The sequence derives from a female donor with Graves disease. The sample consisted of peripheral blood mononuclear cells (PBMCs), taken when the disease was refractory, from a patient treated with antithyroid drugs. DNA of the CDR3: TGTGCCAGCAGTTTATGGGACCATAGCAATCAGCCCCAGCATTTT. Translation: CASSLWDHSNQPQHF.